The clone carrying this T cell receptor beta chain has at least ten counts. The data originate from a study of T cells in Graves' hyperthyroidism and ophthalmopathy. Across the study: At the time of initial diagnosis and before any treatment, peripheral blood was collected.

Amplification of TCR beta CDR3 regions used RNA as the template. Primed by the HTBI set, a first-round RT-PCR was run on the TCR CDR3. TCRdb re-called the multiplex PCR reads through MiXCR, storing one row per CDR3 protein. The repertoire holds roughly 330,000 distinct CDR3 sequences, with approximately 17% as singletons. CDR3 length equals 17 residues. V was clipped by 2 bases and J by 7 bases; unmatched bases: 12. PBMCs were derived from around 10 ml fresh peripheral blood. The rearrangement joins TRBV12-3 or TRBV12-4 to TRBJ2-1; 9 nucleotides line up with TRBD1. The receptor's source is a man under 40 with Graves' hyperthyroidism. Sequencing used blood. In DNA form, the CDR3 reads TGTGCCAGCAGTTTAAAGGTGGGACAGGGCGTAGAGAATGAGCAGTTCTTC. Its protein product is CASSLKVGQGVENEQFF.